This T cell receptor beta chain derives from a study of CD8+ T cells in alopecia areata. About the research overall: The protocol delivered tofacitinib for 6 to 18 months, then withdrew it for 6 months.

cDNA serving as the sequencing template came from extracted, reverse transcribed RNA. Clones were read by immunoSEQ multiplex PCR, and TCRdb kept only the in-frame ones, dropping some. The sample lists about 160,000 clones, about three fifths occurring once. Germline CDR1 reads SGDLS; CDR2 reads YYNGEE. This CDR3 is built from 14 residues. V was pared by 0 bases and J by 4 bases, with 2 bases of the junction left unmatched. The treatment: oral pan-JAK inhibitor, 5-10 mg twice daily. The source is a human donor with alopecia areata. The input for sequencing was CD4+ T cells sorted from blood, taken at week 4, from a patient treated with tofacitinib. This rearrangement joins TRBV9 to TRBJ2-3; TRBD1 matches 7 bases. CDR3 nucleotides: TGTGCCAGCAGCGTAGGGGGGACAGCAGATACGCAGTATTTT. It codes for CASSVGGTADTQYF.